This T cell receptor (beta chain) was sequenced for a study of blood T cell repertoires in COVID-19. Study at large: COVID-19 samples collected from the United States, Italy and Spain covered acute and convalescent phases. T cells, B-cell-depleted T cells, or PBMCs supplied cDNA or gDNA.

In the original analysis: The authors estimated nucleated cell counts from reference gene primer amplification. Data came from immunoSEQ multiplex PCR; TCRdb stores just in-frame clones and leaves some out. V and J calls and clone size are given by that table; D and trimming were obtained from the DNA. There are more than 95,000 clones in the sample; roughly 87% occur only once, and 6.5% to 8.5% lies in the top ten. V was trimmed by 2 bases and J by 6 bases, leaving 16 bases between them. This CDR3 spans 15 amino acids. Germline assignment: CDR1 ENHRY and CDR2 SYGVKD. This clonotype was obtained from a human donor in a cohort sampled during active COVID-19. The sequencing sample was made of peripheral blood. The V gene is TRBV10-3, the J gene TRBJ1-2; D not resolved. The CDR3 protein is CAISEPPPPSHGYTF. DNA of the CDR3: TGTGCCATCAGTGAGCCTCCCCCCCCGAGCCATGGCTACACCTTC.